Here is one TCR beta chain with its context. Its antigen is unknown. Germline CDR1 reads DFQATT; CDR2 reads SNEGSKA (reference sequence). CDR3 size: 16 residues. V was cut by 0 bases and J by 3 bases, with 18 bases left in between. An absence of ophthalmopathy progression within 18 months meant stable Graves' hyperthyroidism. Pregnant or lactating patients were excluded, as were those with uncontrolled infection or other autoimmune disease. Amplified regions were TCR beta CDR3 sequences from RNA transcripts. The TCR CDR3 was amplified in a first-round RT-PCR using the HTBI primer set. TCRdb used MiXCR to reprocess the multiplex PCR reads, holding one entry per CDR3 protein. The sample includes approximately 430,000 distinct CDR3 sequences, 15% to 18% of them seen just once. The sample is drawn from a study of T cells in Graves' hyperthyroidism and ophthalmopathy. Study-wide results and caveats: Among thyroid clonotypes expanded above 0.001, most also appeared in blood. Ophthalmopathy stood apart from stable hyperthyroidism in a 13 V-J model.

The source material was blood. The V gene is TRBV20-1, the J gene TRBJ2-7; the D call may be TRBD1 or TRBD2 (5 bases each). This clonotype was obtained from a woman aged 18-29 years with Graves' hyperthyroidism. The CDR3 region is CSAREQMGRRYYEQYF. Written as DNA, the CDR3 is TGCAGTGCTAGAGAACAAATGGGACGGCGATACTACGAGCAGTACTTC.